These 22 T cell receptor beta chains were all obtained from the same sample, sequenced in a study of T cell changes during pregnancy in multiple sclerosis. Generated by immunoSEQ multiplex PCR, the TCRdb table keeps only in-frame clones and is missing some. The table lists 70,000 or so clones, around 90% of them singletons. Specimen: CD4+ T cells from peripheral blood mononuclear cells, collected after pregnancy. All receptors derive from a female donor with multiple sclerosis, enrolled in a pregnancy study.

This clone was picked up one time. The V and J genes are TRBV6-5 and TRBJ1-2; tentatively, D is TRBD1 (6 bases). Trimming cost V 6 bases and J 8 bases, with 22 bases left between them. This CDR3 is built from 15 residues. Germline V gene sequence: CDR1 MNHEY, CDR2 SVGAGI. This CDR3 reads CASSPPGHLLSGYTF. CDR3 DNA: TGTGCCAGCAGCCCCCCGGGACACTTGTTATCGGGCTACACCTTC.

The rearrangement uses TRBV5-1 and TRBJ2-2; a possible D gene is TRBD2 (6 bases). The CDR3 spans 17 residues. V was pared by 4 bases and J by 1 base, with 17 bases between. Germline lookup yields CDR1 SGHRS and CDR2 YFSETQ. CDR3 sequence reads: CASSMNPSARNTGELFF. The CDR3 coding sequence is TGCGCCAGCAGCATGAATCCTAGCGCCAGGAACACCGGGGAGCTGTTTTTT.

This clone has only one observation. J is TRBJ2-5 and V is TRBV7-7; possibly TRBD2 for D (5 bases). V dropped 1 base and J dropped 0 bases, with 6 bases sitting between them. Germline CDR1 and CDR2: SSHAT and FNYEAQ (reference sequence). The CDR3 totals 14 residues. The CDR3 loop is CASSLGEYQETQYF. In nucleotides, the CDR3 is TGTGCCAGCAGCTTAGGGGAGTACCAAGAGACCCAGTACTTC.

This clone has only one observation. V usage is TRBV29-1 and J usage is TRBJ2-5; 9 bases agree with TRBD2. Germline assignment: CDR1 SQVTM and CDR2 ANQGSEA. The trim removed 7 bases at V and 5 bases at J, leaving 2 bases unmatched. The CDR3 runs 11 residues. The CDR3 protein is CSAGLAETQYF. For the CDR3, the DNA is TGCAGCGCTGGACTAGCGGAGACCCAGTACTTC.

The rearrangement uses TRBV6-1 and TRBJ1-5, with D unclear. Trimming left V 6 bases short and J 4 bases short, with 7 bases between. Germline V gives CDR1 MNHNS, CDR2 SASEGT. The CDR3 has 12 residues. The CDR3 loop reads CASRRYNQPQHF. In nucleotides, the CDR3 is TGTGCCAGCAGGAGGTATAATCAGCCCCAGCATTTT.

This rearrangement joins TRBV19 to TRBJ1-6; no clear D. V dropped 6 bases and J dropped 0 bases, with 9 bases sitting between them. Germline V gives CDR1 LNHDA, CDR2 SQIVND (reference sequence). The CDR3 runs 15 residues. The CDR3 loop is CASRGPSSYNSPLHF. The CDR3 bases are TGTGCCAGTAGGGGCCCGAGCTCCTATAATTCACCCCTCCACTTT. Drawing the rest from reference TRBV19 and TRBJ1-6, the complete variable domain is DGGITQSPKYLFRKEGQNVTLSCEQNLNHDAMYWYRQDPGQGLRLIYYSQIVNDFQKGDIAEGYSVSREKKESFPLTVTSAQKNPTAFYLCASRGPSSYNSPLHFGNGTRLTVT.

The genes are TRBV6-1 and TRBJ1-1, with D possibly being TRBD1 (5 bases). The CDR3 loop spans 15 amino acids. CDR1 is MNHNS, CDR2 SASEGT, per germline. Trimming took off 0 bases at V and 6 bases at J, with 14 bases between the two ends. The chain's CDR3 is CASSEALPGRAEAFF. In nucleotides, the CDR3 is TGTGCCAGCAGTGAAGCGTTGCCAGGGAGGGCTGAAGCTTTCTTT.

The chain has TRBV5-1 and TRBJ2-1; D is possibly TRBD2 (6 bases). V lost 4 bases and J lost 10, with 15 bases in between. The CDR3 is 13 amino acids. CDR1 and CDR2 from the germline V gene are SGHRS and YFSETQ. The CDR3 region is CASSMTAGPEQFF. The CDR3 nucleotides are TGCGCCAGCAGCATGACAGCGGGCCCCGAGCAGTTCTTC.

This clone was observed a handful of times. This chain links TRBV10-3 with TRBJ1-2; TRBD1 aligns across 7 bases. CDR3 size: 12 residues. V lost 5 bases to trimming and J lost 4 bases; unmatched junction nucleotides: 1. Germline loops: CDR1 ENHRY, CDR2 SYGVKD. CDR3 region: CAISRDSYGYTF. The CDR3 region has the DNA TGTGCCATCAGTCGGGACAGCTATGGCTACACCTTC.

The chain links TRBV2 to TRBJ1-6; 8 positions agree with TRBD1. J gave up 5 bases and V 6 bases, and 3 bases lay outside the gene matches. Germline loops: CDR1 SNHLY, CDR2 FYNNEI. The CDR3 sequence is 14 residues long. CDR3 protein: CASSGQGNNSPLHF. DNA for the CDR3: TGTGCCAGCAGCGGACAGGGAAATAATTCACCCCTCCACTTT.

V usage is TRBV30 and J usage is TRBJ2-1; 8 positions match TRBD1. Trimming removed 2 bases from V and 11 bases from J; junction bases left unmatched: 5. The CDR3 has 12 residues. From germline, CDR1 is GTSNPN and CDR2 SVGIG (reference sequence). The CDR3 sequence is CAWSSDRAKQFF. The CDR3 DNA is TGTGCCTGGAGTTCGGACAGGGCGAAGCAGTTCTTC.

The J gene is TRBJ2-1, the V gene TRBV5-4; 9 bases agree with TRBD2. The CDR3 covers 15 residues. The trim removed 1 base at V and 3 bases at J, leaving 2 bases unmatched. Germline V gene data show CDR1 as SGHNT and CDR2 as YYREEE (reference sequence). The CDR3 sequence is CASSLSLAGYNEQFF. DNA of the CDR3: TGTGCCAGCAGCTTGTCACTAGCGGGCTACAATGAGCAGTTCTTC. The full variable domain, completed using reference TRBV5-4 and TRBJ2-1, is ETGVTQSPTHLIKTRGQQVTLRCSSQSGHNTVSWYQQALGQGPQFIFQYYREEENGRGNFPPRFSGLQFPNYSSELNVNALELDDSALYLCASSLSLAGYNEQFFGPGTRLTVL.

The chain recombines TRBV2 with TRBJ2-7; the match to TRBD1 covers 7 bases. The V segment lost 5 bases and the J segment 0 bases; nucleotides outside the gene matches: 7. This CDR3 has 15 amino acids. The germline V gene encodes CDR1 SNHLY and CDR2 FYNNEI. CDR3 in amino acids: CASSPQDRASYEQYF. The CDR3, as DNA: TGTGCCAGCAGTCCCCAAGACAGGGCCTCCTACGAGCAGTACTTC.

The chain joins TRBV6-4 to TRBJ1-2, with TRBD1 identical over 8 bases. V lost 6 bases to trimming and J lost 7 bases; unmatched junction nucleotides: 10. This CDR3 region has 14 residues. Per germline, CDR1 MRHNA and CDR2 SNTAGT. CDR3 DNA: TGTGCCAGCAGCTCGACAGGGGCGCGGGGTGGCTACACCTTC. Translation gives CASSSTGARGGYTF.

The chain is built from TRBV5-1 and TRBJ2-5, with a tentative D call TRBD2 (7 bases). Germline loops: CDR1 SGHRS, CDR2 YFSETQ. The CDR3 is made up of 14 amino acids. Trimming left V 0 bases short and J 5 bases short, with 11 bases between. The CDR3 nucleotides are TGCGCCAGCAGCTTGGTCGGGGGGCAGGAGACCCAGTACTTC. It is translated as CASSLVGGQETQYF.

The chain links TRBV19 to TRBJ2-1; TRBD1 matches at 12 bases. CDR3 length: 17 amino acids. V trimming: 5 bases; J trimming: 6 bases; junction bases outside the gene matches: 11. The germline gives CDR1 LNHDA, CDR2 SQIVND (reference sequence). Here the CDR3 reads CASSPLRDRGPRNEQFF. The CDR3 DNA follows: TGTGCCAGTAGTCCACTCCGGGACAGGGGGCCTCGCAATGAGCAGTTCTTC.

The V and J genes are TRBV7-3 and TRBJ2-2; 8 nucleotides align to TRBD1. After removal of 5 bases from V and 4 bases from J, the junction contained 9 bases not matched to a gene. Germline CDR1 and CDR2: SGHTA and FQGTGA. CDR3 length: 16 amino acids. The CDR3 sequence is CASSLGQGAPTGELFF. In DNA, the CDR3 is TGTGCCAGCAGCCTCGGACAGGGCGCGCCCACCGGGGAGCTGTTTTTT.

The chain joins TRBV5-1 to TRBJ1-4, with D perhaps matching TRBD1 (6 bases). Trimming shortened V by 4 bases and J by 3 bases, and 13 bases separated the two germline ends. The CDR3 sequence is 15 residues long. Germline assignment: CDR1 SGHRS and CDR2 YFSETQ. The CDR3 loop reads CASSSTGISNEKLFF. CDR3 in DNA: TGCGCCAGCAGCAGCACAGGGATCTCTAATGAAAAACTGTTTTTT.

In nucleotides, the CDR3 is TGTGCCACCAGCAGGGAGGGGCAAAACACCGGGGAGCTGTTTTTT. It codes for CATSREGQNTGELFF. The chain employs TRBV15 and TRBJ2-2, with D possibly being TRBD2 (6 bases). This CDR3 spans 15 amino acids. V was pared by 3 bases and J by 2 bases, with 10 bases between. Germline V CDR1 and CDR2: LNHNV, YYDKDF (reference sequence).

The chain has TRBV6-5 and TRBJ2-1; D not resolved. This CDR3 is 16 amino acids long. V lost 0 bases and J lost 6, with 15 bases in between. The germline gives CDR1 MNHEY, CDR2 SVGAGI. Here the CDR3 reads CASSYSNRLHSNEQFF. The CDR3 bases are TGTGCCAGCAGTTACTCGAACCGACTTCACTCCAATGAGCAGTTCTTC.

This clone is a singleton in its sample. J is TRBJ1-2 and V is TRBV5-6, with TRBD1 identical over 8 bases. V dropped 4 bases and J dropped 2; count of bases not matched to a gene: 13. CDR1 and CDR2 (germline): SGHDT, YYEEEE. The CDR3 totals 17 residues. The CDR3 reads CASSPTDRASANYGYTF. CDR3 DNA: TGTGCCAGCAGCCCGACGGACAGGGCGAGCGCCAACTATGGCTACACCTTC. Together with reference TRBV5-6 and TRBJ1-2, the CDR3 gives the full variable domain: DAGVTQSPTHLIKTRGQQVTLRCSPKSGHDTVSWYQQALGQGPQFIFQYYEEEERQRGNFPDRFSGHQFPNYSSELNVNALLLGDSALYLCASSPTDRASANYGYTFGSGTRLTVV.

The chain is built from TRBV7-2 and TRBJ2-7; 10 bases fit TRBD2. The CDR3 extends over 14 amino acids. From germline, CDR1 is SGHTA and CDR2 FQGNSA. V dropped 9 bases and J dropped 7; count of bases not matched to a gene: 12. CDR3 in amino acids: CASKLAGVQGEQYF. The DNA for the CDR3 is TGTGCCAGTAAGCTAGCGGGAGTCCAAGGGGAGCAGTACTTC.